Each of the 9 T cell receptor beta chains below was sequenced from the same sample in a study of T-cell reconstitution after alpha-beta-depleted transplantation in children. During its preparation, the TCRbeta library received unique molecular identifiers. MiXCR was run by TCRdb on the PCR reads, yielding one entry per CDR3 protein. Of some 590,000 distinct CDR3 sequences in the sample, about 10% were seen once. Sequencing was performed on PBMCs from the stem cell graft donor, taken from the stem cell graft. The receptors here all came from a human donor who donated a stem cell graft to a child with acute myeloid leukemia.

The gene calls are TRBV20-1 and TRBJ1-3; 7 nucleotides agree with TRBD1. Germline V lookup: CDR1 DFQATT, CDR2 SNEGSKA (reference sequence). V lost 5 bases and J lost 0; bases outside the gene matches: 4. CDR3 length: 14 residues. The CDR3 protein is CSALDRDSGNTIYF. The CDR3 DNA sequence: TGCAGTGCTCTCGACAGGGACTCTGGAAACACCATATATTTT.

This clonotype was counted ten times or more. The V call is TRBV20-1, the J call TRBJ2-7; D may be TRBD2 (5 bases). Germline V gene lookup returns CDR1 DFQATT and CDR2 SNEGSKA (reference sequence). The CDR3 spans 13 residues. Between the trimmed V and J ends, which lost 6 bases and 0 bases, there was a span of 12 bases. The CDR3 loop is CSAPSSTSYEQYF. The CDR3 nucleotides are TGCAGTGCGCCTTCTAGCACCTCCTACGAGCAGTACTTC.

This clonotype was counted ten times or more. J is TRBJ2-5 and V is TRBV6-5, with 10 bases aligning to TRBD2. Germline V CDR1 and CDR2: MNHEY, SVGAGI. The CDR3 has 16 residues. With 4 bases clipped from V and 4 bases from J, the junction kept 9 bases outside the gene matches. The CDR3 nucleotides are TGTGCCAGCAGTTCCCTAGCGGGAGAAGCGGGAGAGACCCAGTACTTC. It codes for CASSSLAGEAGETQYF.

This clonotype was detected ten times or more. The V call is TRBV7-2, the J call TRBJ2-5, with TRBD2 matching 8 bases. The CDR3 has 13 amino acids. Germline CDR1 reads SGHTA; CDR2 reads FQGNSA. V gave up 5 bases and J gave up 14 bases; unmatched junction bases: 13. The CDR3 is CASSPGGKGILYF. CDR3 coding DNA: TGTGCCAGCAGCCCGGGAGGGAAAGGGATTCTTTACTTC.

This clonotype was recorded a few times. CDR3 DNA: TGTGCCAGCAGCCAAGGGAGGACTAGTAAGACCGGGGAGCTGTTTTTT. Translated: CASSQGRTSKTGELFF. The rearrangement uses TRBV14 and TRBJ2-2, with 7 bases lining up with TRBD2. The CDR3 covers 16 residues. V was pared by 1 base and J by 5 bases, with 7 bases of the junction left unmatched. Per the germline V gene, CDR1 is SGHDN and CDR2 is FVKESK.

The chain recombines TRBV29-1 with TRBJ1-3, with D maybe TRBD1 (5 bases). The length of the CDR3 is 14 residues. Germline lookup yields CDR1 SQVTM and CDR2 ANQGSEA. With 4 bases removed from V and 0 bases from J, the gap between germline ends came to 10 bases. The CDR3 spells CSVGDGSSGNTIYF. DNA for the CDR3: TGCAGCGTTGGGGACGGTAGCTCTGGAAACACCATATATTTT.

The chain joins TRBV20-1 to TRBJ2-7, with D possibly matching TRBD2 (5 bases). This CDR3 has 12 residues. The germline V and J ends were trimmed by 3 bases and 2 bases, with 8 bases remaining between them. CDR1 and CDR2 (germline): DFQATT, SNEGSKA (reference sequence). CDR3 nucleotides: TGCAGTGCTAGCATCGGGGCCTACGAGCAGTACTTC. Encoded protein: CSASIGAYEQYF.

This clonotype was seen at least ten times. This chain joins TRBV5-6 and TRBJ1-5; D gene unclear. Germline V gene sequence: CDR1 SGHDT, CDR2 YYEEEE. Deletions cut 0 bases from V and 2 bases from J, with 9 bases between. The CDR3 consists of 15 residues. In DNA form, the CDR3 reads TGTGCCAGCAGCTTGGGGCAGTATGGCAATCAGCCCCAGCATTTT. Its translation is CASSLGQYGNQPQHF.

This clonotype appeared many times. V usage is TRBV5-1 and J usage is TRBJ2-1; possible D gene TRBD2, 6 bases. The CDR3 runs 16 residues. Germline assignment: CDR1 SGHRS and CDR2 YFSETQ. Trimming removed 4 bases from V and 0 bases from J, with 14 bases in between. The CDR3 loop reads CASSNSGTPSYNEQFF. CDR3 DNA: TGCGCCAGCAGCAATAGCGGTACTCCCTCCTACAATGAGCAGTTCTTC.